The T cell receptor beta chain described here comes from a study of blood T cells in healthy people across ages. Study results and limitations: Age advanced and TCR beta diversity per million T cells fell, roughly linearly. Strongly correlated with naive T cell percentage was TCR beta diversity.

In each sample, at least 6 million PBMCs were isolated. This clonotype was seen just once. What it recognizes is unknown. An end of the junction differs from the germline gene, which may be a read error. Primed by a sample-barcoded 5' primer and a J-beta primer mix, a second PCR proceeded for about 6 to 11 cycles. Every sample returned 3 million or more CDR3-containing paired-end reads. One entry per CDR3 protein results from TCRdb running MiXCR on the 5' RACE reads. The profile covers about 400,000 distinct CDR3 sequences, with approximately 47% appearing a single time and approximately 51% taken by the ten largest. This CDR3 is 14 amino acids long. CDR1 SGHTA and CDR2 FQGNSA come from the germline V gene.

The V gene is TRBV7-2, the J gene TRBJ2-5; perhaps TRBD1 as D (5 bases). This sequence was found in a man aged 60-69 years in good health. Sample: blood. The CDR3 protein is CAGSSRGAGETQYF. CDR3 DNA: TGTGCCGGCAGCTCCCGTGGGGCCGGGGAGACCCAGTACTTC.